What follows are 23 T cell receptor beta chains derived from one specimen sequenced in a study of cytomegalovirus exposure and HLA in healthy donors. This PCR relied on a set of 60 Vbeta primers and 13 Jbeta primers. Profiling relied on immunoSEQ multiplex PCR, and the TCRdb table lists in-frame clones only, not all of them. There are 60,000 to 95,000 clones in the sample; around four fifths occur only once, and 8% to 10% lies in the top ten. The sample taken for sequencing was PBMCs. The receptors come from a woman between 35 and 50 years old in good health and CMV-seropositive.

The J gene is TRBJ1-6, the V gene TRBV6-5, with 7 positions matching TRBD1. Germline V gives CDR1 MNHEY, CDR2 SVGAGI. The CDR3 is made up of 14 amino acids. J gave up 8 bases and V 7 bases, and 8 bases lay outside the gene matches. The CDR3 nucleotides read TGTGCCAGCACCAGGGGGATAGGGGATTCACCCCTCCACTTT. This sequence encodes CASTRGIGDSPLHF.

V usage is TRBV30 and J usage is TRBJ2-3; perhaps TRBD2 as D (7 bases). CDR3 size: 16 residues. Looked up from germline, CDR1 is GTSNPN and CDR2 is SVGIG (reference sequence). V lost 2 bases, J lost 3 bases, and 18 bases lay in between. CDR3 sequence: CAWSSRGRGGTDTQYF. The DNA of the CDR3 is TGTGCCTGGAGTTCCCGAGGGAGGGGGGGGACAGATACGCAGTATTTT.

CDR3 sequence reads: CASRQSNSNQPQHF. The CDR3 bases are TGTGCCAGCAGACAGAGTAATAGCAATCAGCCCCAGCATTTT. The genes are TRBV27 and TRBJ1-5; D is unresolved. Germline V gives CDR1 MNHEY, CDR2 SMNVEV (reference sequence). The CDR3 extends over 14 amino acids. Trimming left V 6 bases short and J 0 bases short, with 9 bases between.

The V and J genes are TRBV9 and TRBJ2-1; 8 bases align to TRBD1. The CDR3 extends over 15 amino acids. V was pared by 4 bases and J by 7 bases, with 10 bases of the junction left unmatched. Germline lookup yields CDR1 SGDLS and CDR2 YYNGEE. The CDR3 loop reads CASSQHRTGLNEQFF. In DNA, the CDR3 is TGTGCCAGCAGCCAACATAGGACAGGGTTGAATGAGCAGTTCTTC.

The gene calls are TRBV28 and TRBJ2-7; TRBD2 matches at 9 bases. Looked up from germline, CDR1 is MDHEN and CDR2 is SYDVKM. This CDR3 contains 13 residues. V dropped 10 bases and J dropped 7; count of bases not matched to a gene: 11. CDR3 sequence (DNA): TGTGCCACCCGGGCGGGGGGGGAGAGAGAGCAGTACTTC. Protein sequence: CATRAGGEREQYF.

Only one count was recorded for this clone. V and J are TRBV7-9 and TRBJ1-4; D is undetermined. CDR3 length equals 16 residues. The ends were cut back, 2 bases at V and 3 bases at J, with 13 bases in the middle. The germline CDR1 and CDR2 sequences are SEHNR and FQNEAQ (reference sequence). CDR3 region: CASSLSVVPANEKLFF. CDR3 in DNA: TGTGCCAGCAGCTTAAGTGTGGTCCCGGCTAATGAAAAACTGTTTTTT.

The chain recombines TRBV6-6 with TRBJ2-3, with a weak D call TRBD1 (6 bases). The V end lost 5 bases, the J end lost 2 bases, and 14 bases lay between the germline ends. In germline, CDR1 is MNHNY, CDR2 SVGAGI (reference sequence). This CDR3 is 15 amino acids long. The CDR3 DNA is TGTGCCAGCAGTCAACAGGGTAACCCCACAGATACGCAGTATTTT. This sequence encodes CASSQQGNPTDTQYF.

CDR3 nucleotide sequence: TGCGCCAGCAAAACTAGCGGGGAGACCTACGAGCAGTACTTC. It encodes CASKTSGETYEQYF. The gene calls are TRBV5-1 and TRBJ2-7, with 10 bases lining up with TRBD2. Unmatched junction bases numbered 5, after V lost 6 bases and J lost 2 bases. Germline CDR1 is SGHRS and CDR2 is YFSETQ. This CDR3 contains 14 residues. Drawing the rest from reference TRBV5-1 and TRBJ2-7, the complete variable domain is KAGVTQTPRYLIKTRGQQVTLSCSPISGHRSVSWYQQTPGQGLQFLFEYFSETQRNKGNFPGRFSGRQFSNSRSEMNVSTLELGDSALYLCASKTSGETYEQYFGPGTRLTVT.

The rearrangement joins TRBV27 to TRBJ2-2; 9 nucleotides line up with TRBD2. The length of the CDR3 is 13 residues. The V gene's germline CDR1 is MNHEY and CDR2 SMNVEV (reference sequence). Losses at the gene ends were 5 bases for V and 7 bases for J; bases not matched to a gene: 2. The CDR3 sequence is CASSPTSGGELFF. The CDR3 bases are TGTGCCAGCAGTCCGACTAGCGGCGGGGAGCTGTTTTTT.

This chain uses TRBV6-1 with TRBJ1-5; 7 bases fit TRBD1. Germline values: CDR1 MNHNS, CDR2 SASEGT. V shed 5 bases, J shed 8 bases, and the junction held 12 bases outside the gene matches. The CDR3 spans 15 residues. This CDR3 is CASSLNRDRIKPQHF. Here the CDR3 DNA reads TGTGCCAGCAGTCTTAACCGGGACAGAATTAAGCCCCAGCATTTT.

The genes are TRBV30 and TRBJ2-7, with 7 bases that match TRBD1. V dropped 5 bases and J dropped 4; count of bases not matched to a gene: 5. The CDR3 length is 12 residues. The germline gives CDR1 GTSNPN, CDR2 SVGIG (reference sequence). CDR3 sequence (DNA): TGTGCCTGGGGCGAACAGGGGTACGAGCAGTACTTC. It codes for CAWGEQGYEQYF.

This clone was seen once. The chain carries TRBV28 and TRBJ1-5, with D unresolved. The V gene's germline CDR1 is MDHEN and CDR2 SYDVKM. CDR3 size: 15 residues. Between the trimmed V and J ends, which lost 8 bases and 2 bases, there was a span of 16 bases. The CDR3 sequence is CASEGRLRGNQPQHF. The CDR3 DNA sequence: TGTGCCAGCGAGGGCCGGCTTAGAGGCAATCAGCCCCAGCATTTT.

The chain recombines TRBV6-1 with TRBJ2-7; 7 bases are a match to TRBD1. With 3 bases clipped from V and 5 bases from J, the junction kept 10 bases outside the gene matches. The CDR3 runs to 15 residues. Germline V gene sequence: CDR1 MNHNS, CDR2 SASEGT. This chain's CDR3 is CASSEPGQWTNEQYF. For the CDR3, the DNA is TGTGCCAGCAGTGAGCCGGGACAGTGGACAAACGAGCAGTACTTC.

This chain uses TRBV4-1 with TRBJ1-3, with D unclear. This CDR3 has 13 amino acids. The V gene's germline CDR1 is MGHRA and CDR2 YSYEKL. V dropped 0 bases and J dropped 8 bases, with 8 bases sitting between them. CDR3 in amino acids: CASSQESHDTIYF. DNA of the CDR3: TGCGCCAGCAGCCAAGAGTCACACGACACCATATATTTT.

This chain connects TRBV28 to TRBJ1-2; 11 bases fit TRBD1. V trimming: 6 bases; J trimming: 3 bases; junction bases outside the gene matches: 6. This CDR3 comprises 15 residues. Germline CDR1 MDHEN, CDR2 SYDVKM. The CDR3 reads CASRGTGGHYYGYTF. The CDR3 region has the DNA TGTGCCAGCAGAGGGACAGGGGGTCATTACTATGGCTACACCTTC.

V gene TRBV4-3 combines with J gene TRBJ1-6; D remains unclear. The CDR3 runs to 14 residues. The germline V gene has CDR1 LGHNA and CDR2 YSLEER. Trimming removed 0 bases from V and 8 bases from J, with 8 bases in between. The CDR3 loop is CASSQDREDSPLHF. As DNA, the CDR3 is TGCGCCAGCAGCCAAGATCGAGAAGATTCACCCCTCCACTTT.

The chain links TRBV19 to TRBJ2-7; 12 bases map to TRBD2. V was clipped by 5 bases and J by 0 bases; unmatched bases: 2. This CDR3 is 15 amino acids long. Germline V gives CDR1 LNHDA, CDR2 SQIVND (reference sequence). The CDR3 sequence: CASSPTSGGSYEQYF. CDR3 sequence (DNA): TGTGCCAGTAGTCCGACTAGCGGGGGCTCCTACGAGCAGTACTTC.

In DNA, the CDR3 is TGTGCCATCAGTGGACAGGGGATTGCGGACACCGGGGAGCTGTTTTTT. Translated: CAISGQGIADTGELFF. The chain carries TRBV10-3 and TRBJ2-2, with 8 bases lining up with TRBD1. V lost 4 bases, J lost 3 bases, and 7 bases stayed unmatched. There are 16 residues in the CDR3. The germline CDR1 and CDR2 sequences are ENHRY and SYGVKD.

The V and J genes are TRBV10-3 and TRBJ1-6, with TRBD1 identical over 9 bases. With V trimmed by 6 bases and J by 0 bases, 9 bases remained unmatched. This CDR3 has 18 residues. The V gene's germline CDR1 is ENHRY and CDR2 SYGVKD. CDR3 amino acids: CAISSTGGQLSYNSPLHF. The CDR3 DNA reads as TGTGCCATCAGCTCCACAGGGGGCCAACTCTCCTATAATTCACCCCTCCACTTT.

V gene TRBV5-1 combines with J gene TRBJ2-7; TRBD1 matches at 7 bases. The CDR3 loop spans 13 amino acids. CDR1 and CDR2 from the germline V gene are SGHRS and YFSETQ. V lost 2 bases and J lost 2; bases outside the gene matches: 1. CDR3 protein: CASSFGTAYEQYF. The CDR3 region has the DNA TGCGCCAGCAGCTTTGGGACAGCCTACGAGCAGTACTTC.

This rearrangement joins TRBV5-1 to TRBJ1-2; 12 bases line up with TRBD1. V lost 4 bases and J lost 8; bases outside the gene matches: 6. The germline V gene has CDR1 SGHRS and CDR2 YFSETQ. There are 14 residues in the CDR3. The CDR3, as DNA: TGCGCCAGCAGCCCGGGACAGGGGGCGCTAGGCTACACCTTC. It translates to CASSPGQGALGYTF.

The chain has TRBV5-1 and TRBJ2-5; D uncertain. The CDR3 sequence is 13 residues long. Germline V CDR1 and CDR2: SGHRS, YFSETQ. Trimming shortened V by 2 bases and J by 4 bases, and 9 bases separated the two germline ends. This CDR3 is CASSFGSRETQYF. DNA of the CDR3: TGCGCCAGCAGCTTCGGTAGCCGAGAGACCCAGTACTTC.

This clone appeared a single time. The gene calls are TRBV6-1 and TRBJ1-6, with D hard to call. V lost 5 bases and J lost 0, with 8 bases in between. The CDR3 consists of 15 residues. Germline CDR1 MNHNS, CDR2 SASEGT. The CDR3 nucleotides are TGTGCCAGCAGTTCGCGGAGCTCCTATAATTCACCCCTCCACTTT. This codes for CASSSRSSYNSPLHF.